The rows below give T cell receptor beta chains drawn from one sample of a study of blood T cell repertoires in COVID-19. Sequencing was performed with immunoSEQ multiplex PCR; in TCRdb, only in-frame clones are kept and a portion is missing. The sample has some 180,000 clones, over 80% seen once; the top ten hold less than 3.5%. Sequencing was performed on PBMCs or T cells enriched from blood (not recorded which). These receptor sequences come from a woman aged 30 to 39 who had been exposed to COVID-19. Both conserved end residues are part of each CDR3. A D gene is named only where the DNA matches it firmly. For some rows the clone size is stated as once, few or many, or as a class when expanded; others skip it.

j_gene	abundance	d_gene	v_gene	CDR3aa	CDR3nt
TRBJ1-5	.	.	TRBV19	CASSILQGNSNQPQHF	TGTGCCAGTAGTATCCTACAGGGTAATAGCAATCAGCCCCAGCATTTT
TRBJ2-3	.	.	TRBV9	CASSVDEVVGTDTQYF	TGTGCCAGCAGCGTAGATGAGGTTGTTGGCACAGATACGCAGTATTTT
TRBJ1-2	.	.	TRBV6-5	CASKRDYGYTF	TGTGCCAGTAAGCGGGACTATGGCTACACCTTC
TRBJ1-6	once	TRBD1	TRBV7-9	CASSPWDRGYNSPLHF	TGTGCCAGCAGCCCCTGGGACAGGGGGTATAATTCACCCCTCCACTTT
TRBJ2-7	.	.	TRBV6-5	CASSYDGAGGTYEQYF	TGTGCCAGCAGTTACGACGGGGCAGGGGGGACCTACGAGCAGTACTTC
TRBJ1-3	.	TRBD1	TRBV2	CASRNGQGVYTIYF	TGTGCCAGCAGGAACGGACAGGGGGTATACACCATATATTTT
TRBJ1-2	few	.	TRBV5-5	CASSSQLTGSGGYGYTF	TGTGCCAGCAGCTCCCAATTGACAGGTTCTGGGGGCTATGGCTACACCTTC
TRBJ1-1	.	.	TRBV27	CASSAVATRGAFF	TGTGCCAGCAGCGCCGTAGCCACGCGGGGAGCTTTCTTT
TRBJ2-2	.	TRBD2	TRBV4-1	CASSQDRYGGALTGELFF	TGCGCCAGCAGCCAAGATCGGTACGGGGGGGCCTTAACCGGGGAGCTGTTTTTT
TRBJ1-5	once	.	TRBV2	CASSGTVDNQPQHF	TGTGCCAGCAGTGGGACAGTGGACAATCAGCCCCAGCATTTT
TRBJ1-3	.	.	TRBV19	CASSAGGARSGNTIYF	TGTGCCAGTAGCGCCGGGGGGGCGCGTAGTGGAAACACCATATATTTT
TRBJ1-1	.	.	TRBV18	CASSPPTQEAFF	TGTGCCAGCTCACCGCCGACACAAGAAGCTTTCTTT
TRBJ2-1	many	.	TRBV5-4	CASSPPRVLNEQFF	TGTGCCAGCAGTCCCCCCAGGGTTCTCAATGAGCAGTTCTTC
TRBJ2-5	.	TRBD2	TRBV28	CASKMLAGGRQETQYF	TGTGCCAGCAAAATGCTAGCGGGGGGCCGCCAAGAGACCCAGTACTTC
TRBJ1-4	.	.	TRBV9	CASSAGGHPLEKLFF	TGTGCCAGCAGCGCGGGAGGGCACCCCCTTGAAAAACTGTTTTTT
TRBJ1-2	.	.	TRBV4-1	CASSHTGNPFYGYTF	TGCGCCAGCAGCCATACAGGGAACCCCTTTTATGGCTACACCTTC
TRBJ1-2	.	TRBD1	TRBV2	CASSSDREVYGYTF	TGTGCCAGCAGTTCGGACAGGGAGGTCTATGGCTACACCTTC
TRBJ2-7	.	.	TRBV4-1	CASSHQGSYEQYF	TGCGCCAGCAGCCACCAGGGGAGCTACGAGCAGTACTTC
TRBJ1-1	few	.	TRBV10-3	CAIRPGGQKDTEAFF	TGTGCCATCAGACCGGGAGGTCAGAAGGACACTGAAGCTTTCTTT
TRBJ1-2	.	.	TRBV12-3/TRBV12-4	CASSLGNYGYTF	TGTGCCAGCAGTTTGGGCAACTATGGCTACACCTTC
TRBJ2-3	.	.	TRBV5-1	CASSIGDSSTDTQYF	TGCGCCAGCAGCATCGGAGATTCTAGCACAGATACGCAGTATTTT
TRBJ1-3	.	.	TRBV11-2	CASSSSTTSYSGNTIYF	TGTGCCAGCAGCTCAAGTACAACCTCGTACTCTGGAAACACCATATATTTT
TRBJ1-1	.	.	TRBV2	CASRETSGRAFF	TGTGCCAGCAGGGAAACCTCAGGGAGGGCTTTCTTT
TRBJ1-2	few	.	TRBV13	CASSRWMGGTNYGYTF	TGTGCCAGCAGCCGGTGGATGGGAGGTACTAACTATGGCTACACCTTC
TRBJ2-5	.	TRBD2	TRBV7-7	CASSRTSGGGETQYF	TGTGCTAGCAGCAGAACTAGCGGGGGTGGAGAGACCCAGTACTTC
TRBJ1-4	.	.	TRBV18	CASSPRSGEKLFF	TGTGCCAGCTCACCACGGTCGGGGGAAAAACTGTTTTTT
TRBJ1-1	.	.	TRBV19	CASRDRSSGDTEAFF	TGTGCCAGTAGAGACAGGTCCTCTGGGGACACTGAAGCTTTCTTT
TRBJ2-2	.	.	TRBV10-1	CASSQGSGELFF	TGCGCCAGCAGTCAGGGGTCGGGGGAGCTGTTTTTT
TRBJ2-5	once	TRBD2	TRBV11-3	CASSLGTREETQYF	TGTGCCAGCAGCTTGGGGACTAGGGAAGAGACCCAGTACTTC
TRBJ1-2	once	.	TRBV18	CASSPQGGTTNYGYTF	TGTGCCAGCTCACCACAGGGCGGGACGACTAACTATGGCTACACCTTC
TRBJ1-1	.	.	TRBV30	CAWSVTNTEAFF	TGTGCCTGGAGTGTTACTAACACTGAAGCTTTCTTT
TRBJ2-1	.	TRBD2	TRBV4-1	CASSQVIGGSSYNEQFF	TGCGCCAGCAGCCAAGTAATTGGCGGGAGCTCCTACAATGAGCAGTTCTTC
TRBJ1-1	.	TRBD1	TRBV30	CAWIKRDRGKRDTEAFF	TGTGCCTGGATAAAGCGGGACAGGGGGAAAAGGGACACTGAAGCTTTCTTT
TRBJ1-1	.	TRBD1	TRBV3-1/TRBV3-2	CASSHPWSGQGTVRNMNTEAFF	TGTGCCAGCAGCCACCCATGGTCGGGACAAGGGACAGTTAGAAATATGAACACTGAAGCTTTCTTT
TRBJ2-1	.	.	TRBV25-1	CASSGQVSSYNEQFF	TGTGCCAGCAGTGGACAGGTCAGCTCCTACAATGAGCAGTTCTTC
TRBJ2-5	.	TRBD1	TRBV30	CAWSQGQLQETQYF	TGTGCCTGGAGTCAGGGACAGCTTCAAGAGACCCAGTACTTC
TRBJ1-2	.	TRBD1	TRBV6-6	CASSYPRGPYGYTF	TGTGCCAGCAGTTACCCCAGGGGGCCTTATGGCTACACCTTC
TRBJ1-2	.	.	TRBV19	CASTLQPGGYTF	TGTGCCAGTACCCTTCAGCCGGGGGGCTACACCTTC
TRBJ1-1	.	TRBD1	TRBV15	CATSNDRGRGTEAFF	TGTGCCACCAGCAACGACAGGGGGCGGGGCACTGAAGCTTTCTTT
TRBJ1-1	.	TRBD1	TRBV2	CASSEYGTGLGTEAFF	TGTGCCAGCAGTGAATATGGGACAGGGTTGGGGACTGAAGCTTTCTTT
TRBJ2-3	.	TRBD1	TRBV6-5	CASSSPDRVDTQYF	TGTGCCAGCAGTTCCCCGGACAGGGTCGATACGCAGTATTTT
TRBJ1-1	.	TRBD1	TRBV18	CASSQDREEAFF	TGTGCCAGCTCACAGGACAGGGAAGAAGCTTTCTTT
TRBJ2-5	.	TRBD2	TRBV4-3	CASSPGLAGGSETQYF	TGCGCCAGCAGCCCGGGACTAGCGGGGGGTAGTGAGACCCAGTACTTC
TRBJ1-2	.	.	TRBV11-2	CASSLVSGAMDYGYTF	TGTGCCAGCAGCTTAGTGTCCGGTGCGATGGACTATGGCTACACCTTC
TRBJ2-7	few	TRBD1	TRBV7-9	CASSLLTGGSYEQYF	TGTGCCAGCAGCTTATTGACAGGGGGCTCCTACGAGCAGTACTTC
TRBJ2-2	.	TRBD1	TRBV23-1	CASSQSFTRDRGTTGELFF	TGCGCCAGCAGTCAATCCTTCACTAGGGACAGGGGCACAACCGGGGAGCTGTTTTTT
TRBJ1-1	.	.	TRBV30	CAWSVLGGTEAFF	TGTGCCTGGAGTGTACTTGGAGGGACTGAAGCTTTCTTT
TRBJ2-1	.	TRBD2	TRBV2	CASKASGGGNEQFF	TGTGCCAGCAAAGCTAGCGGGGGTGGTAATGAGCAGTTCTTC
TRBJ2-4	once	.	TRBV6-1	CASSGEWGNIQYF	TGTGCCAGCAGTGGCGAGTGGGGCAACATTCAGTACTTC
TRBJ1-6	.	.	TRBV6-5	CASSYATRDSPLHF	TGTGCCAGCAGTTACGCGACCAGGGATTCACCCCTCCACTTT
TRBJ2-2	.	.	TRBV4-1	CASSQVIGVQTNTGELFF	TGCGCCAGCAGCCAAGTAATCGGCGTACAGACAAACACCGGGGAGCTGTTTTTT
TRBJ2-3	.	.	TRBV2	CASKTYSTDTQYF	TGTGCCAGCAAGACTTATAGCACAGATACGCAGTATTTT
TRBJ1-2	.	TRBD1	TRBV3-1/TRBV3-2	CPGGTGLLF	TGTCCGGGCGGGACAGGTCTCCTCTTC
TRBJ1-2	.	.	TRBV12-3/TRBV12-4	CASRGQGPGGYTF	TGTGCCAGCAGGGGGCAGGGCCCTGGGGGCTACACCTTC